Presented here are 6 T cell receptor beta chains from one specimen sequenced in a study of immune evolution from preneoplasia to lung adenocarcinoma. The assay was immunoSEQ multiplex PCR, and TCRdb's table has in-frame clones only and misses some. The sample records 2,000 to 2,500 clones, around 84% being singletons. Sequenced material: FFPE lung adenocarcinoma in situ tissue. Receptors were obtained from a person between 60 and 79 years old with lung adenocarcinoma.

J is TRBJ2-7 and V is TRBV10-3; 11 bases are shared with TRBD2. This CDR3 is built from 15 residues. Germline CDR1 is ENHRY and CDR2 is SYGVKD. The J segment lost 3 bases and the V segment lost 6 bases, leaving 7 bases of the junction unmatched. The CDR3 bases are TGTGCCATCAGGGCCGCGGGGACTAGCGGCTACGAGCAGTACTTC. This encodes CAIRAAGTSGYEQYF.

The chain uses TRBV7-3 and TRBJ2-7; 10 nucleotides agree with TRBD1. From germline, CDR1 is SGHTA and CDR2 FQGTGA. The CDR3 has 15 residues. J gave up 5 bases and V 2 bases, and 6 bases lay outside the gene matches. This CDR3 is CASSLPGTGDHEQYF. CDR3 DNA sequence: TGTGCCAGCAGCTTACCCGGGACAGGGGACCACGAGCAGTACTTC. Filled out from reference TRBV7-3 and TRBJ2-7, the complete variable domain reads GAGVSQTPSNKVTEKGKYVELRCDPISGHTALYWYRQSLGQGPEFLIYFQGTGAADDSGLPNDRFFAVRPEGSVSTLKIQRTERGDSAVYLCASSLPGTGDHEQYFGPGTRLTVT.

V usage is TRBV5-1 and J usage is TRBJ2-5; 8 nucleotides agree with TRBD1. Germline V lookup: CDR1 SGHRS, CDR2 YFSETQ. J gave up 5 bases and V 0 bases, and 6 bases lay outside the gene matches. The CDR3 runs to 15 residues. CDR3 in DNA: TGCGCCAGCAGCTTGGGCGCAGGGGGCTTCGAGACCCAGTACTTC. Amino acid sequence: CASSLGAGGFETQYF.

Here the CDR3 reads CASSAVSSSYNEQFF. CDR3 bases: TGTGCCAGCAGTGCCGTTTCTAGCTCCTACAATGAGCAGTTCTTC. The chain is built from TRBV28 and TRBJ2-1; D gene uncertain. The CDR3 has 15 amino acids. Germline V gene sequence: CDR1 MDHEN, CDR2 SYDVKM. Between the trimmed V and J ends, which lost 5 bases and 0 bases, there was a span of 11 bases.

The chain couples TRBV18 to TRBJ2-3, with 9 bases fitting TRBD2. Germline V gives CDR1 KGHSH, CDR2 LQKENI. This CDR3 contains 12 residues. V dropped 2 bases and J dropped 13; count of bases not matched to a gene: 4. The CDR3: CASSPRTSDKYF. CDR3 nucleotide sequence: TGTGCCAGCTCACCAAGGACTAGCGACAAGTATTTT.

This clone was detected only a few times. The rearrangement joins TRBV5-4 to TRBJ1-4; 9 nucleotides align to TRBD1. Germline V gene sequence: CDR1 SGHNT, CDR2 YYREEE (reference sequence). This CDR3 is 15 amino acids long. V shed 5 bases, J shed 6 bases, and the junction held 8 bases outside the gene matches. In DNA, the CDR3 is TGTGCCAGCAGTCAAAACAGGGGGCTTGATGAAAAACTGTTTTTT. It codes for CASSQNRGLDEKLFF.